Ten or more counts support the clone carrying this T cell receptor (beta chain). The sample carries other DNA sequences with the same CDR3. The data originate from a study of cytomegalovirus exposure and HLA in healthy donors. Amplification used 60 Vbeta primers and 13 Jbeta primers. Sequencing used immunoSEQ multiplex PCR; TCRdb keeps in-frame clones, though not all of them. The top ten clones hold about 3% of a sample with about 120,000 clones, approximately 17% of them seen once. This receptor was identified in a female donor in good health and CMV-seropositive. The specimen was PBMCs.

In DNA form, the CDR3 reads TGTGCCAGCAGTTTCTTGGGGACTAGCGGGAGAACTGGGGCCAACGTCCTGACTTTC. Its protein is CASSFLGTSGRTGANVLTF. The chain couples TRBV28 to TRBJ2-6; 14 nucleotides agree with TRBD2. Germline-derived CDR1 and CDR2 are MDHEN and SYDVKM. The CDR3 runs 19 residues. Trimming at V came to 3 bases and at J to 2 bases, leaving 6 bases not matched to a gene.